This T cell receptor beta chain is drawn from a study of shared clonotypes between healthy human individuals (dated by TCRdb to 2019 to 2021). Regarding the complete study: A couple of women and a few men aged 18 to 49 years were included in the cohort. For each donor, CD4 naive and CD4 memory were each given three plates, CD8 naive was given two plates, and CD8 memory was given one plate. To estimate repertoire size and how much clonotypes are shared between individuals, the study performed deep sequencing of blood TCR repertoires from five healthy adults. Different laboratories and diverse techniques were used to prepare libraries and sequence TCR repertoires, to increase sequencing depth and limit assay-specific biases. Each donor's leukapheresis produced roughly between about 0.9 and 9.5 billion PBMCs. General findings and caveats noted by the study authors: Because the study included only a small number of donors, the genetic and exposure-history diversity represented was limited. Based on pairwise subsampling, the degree of clonotype sharing among donors was expected to be affected by sequencing depth. Sampling was limited to blood, and TCR repertoires in tissue likely differ from TCR repertoires in blood. Clonotypes shared by all four sorted-subset donors showed higher generation probabilities than non-shared clonotypes. Incomplete sequencing was indicated by rarefaction of sorted-subset datasets, despite the large sequencing depth. Naive subsets generally had larger estimated clonotype richness than memory subsets did. When four donors were compared, the shared fraction of clonotypes was about 5% for naive CD4, 3.5% to 4% for naive CD8, 2.3% for memory CD4, and around 0.4% for memory CD8.

The donors were healthy, HIV-negative adults with no recently reported acute infections or vaccinations. Every donor was a Caucasian adult residing in Nashville, Tennessee, USA. Magnetic negative selection was used to enrich CD4+ T cells, after which naive cells were positively selected on CD45RA and the negative fraction became the memory subset. After blood collection by leukapheresis, PBMCs were isolated using Ficoll-Histopaque density gradient centrifugation and then cryopreserved in the vapor phase of liquid nitrogen. Analytical flow cytometry was used to check the purity and quantity of each magnetically sorted T cell population. Each sorted fraction had its genomic DNA isolated and then quantified by UV absorbance on a Nanodrop 2000c. V is reduced by 0 bases and J by 2 bases, leaving a spacing of 12 bases between them. The CDR3 has 15 amino acids, counting the end cysteine and phenylalanine. Solely the CDR3 DNA is kept, with 45 bases framed from the first base. Per the germline V gene (reference sequence), SGHKS is the CDR1 and YYEKEE is the CDR2.

Using the deep immunoSEQ assay, multiplex PCR amplified TCR CDR3 regions from genomic DNA. Genomic DNA extracted from each cell subset was distributed evenly over all wells of several immunoSEQ 96-well plates, and each plate served as one replicate. For sorted subsets, each replicate PCR was loaded with about 200 ng genomic DNA, equivalent to about 33,000 T cell genomes. The purified libraries were quantified using a Qubit 3.0 fluorometer, sized with a Bioanalyzer 2100, and then quantified again using the KAPA Library Quantification kit. Every immunoSEQ 96-well plate was sequenced on a dedicated single-read 150-cycle Illumina NextSeq 550 flow cell. The authors' analysis ran thus. Because the immunoSEQ output included only junctional sequences and no quality scores, the filtering could not be the same as the filtering used for full-length reads. To assign V/J genes and CDR3, sequences were annotated using PyIR, a Python wrapper for IgBLAST v1.9, with IMGT germline references. Reads were filtered out if the reads had weak V/J assignments (E-value above 1e-6), no CDR3, stop codons, out-of-frame junctions, or ambiguous translated residues. V3J clonotypes were defined as sequences sharing the same inferred V gene, J gene, and CDR3 amino acid sequence. Percentage overlap between repertoires was computed as shared unique clonotypes divided by the size of the smaller repertoire. RTK rarefaction, the Chao1 estimator, and Recon v2.1 estimates of unobserved clonotypes were used to assess repertoire richness. Generation probabilities for all TCRbeta clonotypes obtained by the gDNA method from a few donors were computed using OLGA. Drawn from immuneACCESS, this table holds only the in-frame rearrangements with V and J called that TCRdb kept. Clones are partly lost; checked studies trace under half to an unresolved V gene and leave the rest unexplained. For V, J and clone size, that table is used; D and trimming come from the DNA. The sample table records some 1 million clones; approximately 76% of these occur just once. Clones ranked in the top ten supply 1.4% to 1.5% of the sample.

A single count supports this clone. No antigen is known for it. Per-base qualities were not stored, and no clone one base away is much larger. This clonotype was sampled from a man in his late teens or twenties in good health. The specimen was memory CD4+ T cells sorted from blood. The cell subset or site label here, explained by the study, means: CD45RA-negative fraction. Here the chain combines TRBV5-5 and TRBJ2-7, and the D gene may be TRBD1, 6 bases matching. The DNA reads TGTGCCAGCAGCTTGGCGCCGGGACAAACCTACGAGCAGTACTTC. Its translation reads: CASSLAPGQTYEQYF.